This T cell receptor beta chain was sequenced in a study of T cell clonotyping in hematopoietic cell transplantation. Repertoires were generated with immunoSEQ multiplex PCR, while TCRdb's copy carries only in-frame clones and drops some. The table has some 30,000 clones, roughly 80% seen once. Concerning this clone itself: Its antigen is undetermined.

Study-level points and caveats: Cells were unsorted, so CD4 and CD8 contributions were not separated.

The sample's time point: recipient sample about 28 days before transplant, after cytoreduction. The CDR3 spans 13 residues. Trimming left V 2 bases short and J 3 bases short, with 11 bases between. Germline CDR1 is GTSNPN and CDR2 is SVGIG (reference sequence). The clonotype was recovered from a woman under 40 with chronic myeloid leukemia. Some clones in this sample may be carry-over from other donors' samples. The V and J genes are TRBV30 and TRBJ2-7; unclear D gene. The material was peripheral blood mononuclear cells, obtained before stem cell transplant. This CDR3 is CAWSRGTNYEQYF. The CDR3, as DNA: TGTGCCTGGAGTCGAGGCACCAACTACGAGCAGTACTTC. Full variable domain (remainder filled in from reference TRBV30 and TRBJ2-7): SQTIHQWPATLVQPVGSPLSLECTVEGTSNPNLYWYRQAAGRGLQLLFYSVGIGQISSEVPQNLSASRPQDRQFILSSKKLLLSDSGFYLCAWSRGTNYEQYFGPGTRLTVT.